Below are 18 T cell receptor beta chains sequenced from a single sample in a study of cytomegalovirus exposure and HLA in healthy donors (dated by TCRdb to about 2017). Receptors were amplified or captured by the immunoSEQ multiplex PCR assay. The multiplex PCR relied on a mix of 60 forward primers for TCR Vbeta segments and 13 reverse primers for TCR Jbeta segments. The table was pulled from immuneACCESS by TCRdb, which kept in-frame rearrangements only. Such tables lose some clones; where checked, under half of the loss comes from unresolved V genes, and the rest has no known cause. The sample table records about 170,000 clones; just under 80% of these occur just once. The ten largest clones take up around 14% of the sample. Sequenced sample: PBMCs. The source is a woman aged 50 to 65 in good health and CMV-seropositive.

This chain connects TRBV7-8 to TRBJ1-2, with D possibly being TRBD1 (5 bases). The CDR3 is made up of 13 amino acids. Trimming pared 4 bases from V and 8 bases from J, leaving 14 bases between. Germline CDR1 reads SGHVS; CDR2 reads FQNEAQ. The CDR3 bases are TGTGCCAGCAGCTCCGCCGGCGGGGGGGGCTACACCTTC. It yields the protein CASSSAGGGGYTF.

The chain carries TRBV25-1 and TRBJ1-1; D is unresolved. V shed 9 bases and J shed 4 bases, with 15 bases lying between them. The CDR3 covers 13 residues. From germline, CDR1 is MGHDK and CDR2 SYGVNS. CDR3 in DNA: TGTGCCAGTGCTGATCAACAGATCACTGAAGCTTTCTTT. As protein: CASADQQITEAFF. The whole variable domain, filled in from reference TRBV25-1 and TRBJ1-1, reads EADIYQTPRYLVIGTGKKITLECSQTMGHDKMYWYQQDPGMELHLIHYSYGVNSTEKGDLSSESTVSRIRTEHFPLTLESARPSHTSQYLCASADQQITEAFFGQGTRLTVV.

This clone was recorded once. The V and J genes are TRBV7-9 and TRBJ1-1; the match to TRBD1 covers 7 bases. This CDR3 spans 14 amino acids. Germline loops: CDR1 SEHNR, CDR2 FQNEAQ (reference sequence). V lost 1 base to trimming and J lost 5 bases; unmatched junction nucleotides: 4. Written as DNA, the CDR3 is TGTGCCAGCAGCTTAGGCAGGGGGATGACTGAAGCTTTCTTT. Translating it yields CASSLGRGMTEAFF.

The V call is TRBV25-1, the J call TRBJ1-1; maybe TRBD1 (6 bases). The ends were cut back, 0 bases at V and 5 bases at J, with 16 bases in the middle. This CDR3 comprises 16 residues. CDR1 is MGHDK and CDR2 is SYGVNS in the germline V gene. CDR3 amino acids: CASSEYGGARSTEAFF. The CDR3 bases are TGTGCCAGCAGTGAATACGGGGGGGCACGCAGTACTGAAGCTTTCTTT. The whole variable domain, remainder taken from reference TRBV25-1 and TRBJ1-1, is EADIYQTPRYLVIGTGKKITLECSQTMGHDKMYWYQQDPGMELHLIHYSYGVNSTEKGDLSSESTVSRIRTEHFPLTLESARPSHTSQYLCASSEYGGARSTEAFFGQGTRLTVV.

The genes are TRBV19 and TRBJ2-2; 7 bases match TRBD1. The CDR3 totals 15 residues. The ends lost 7 bases at V and 2 bases at J; junction bases unmatched: 7. Germline V gene lookup returns CDR1 LNHDA and CDR2 SQIVND (reference sequence). The CDR3 sequence: CASTKRGHNTGELFF. CDR3 sequence (DNA): TGTGCCAGTACGAAGAGGGGGCATAACACCGGGGAGCTGTTTTTT.

The CDR3 sequence: CASSLAGGGPTNEKLFF. Here the CDR3 DNA reads TGTGCCAGCAGCTTAGCTGGGGGGGGCCCAACTAATGAAAAACTGTTTTTT. The gene calls are TRBV7-9 and TRBJ1-4, with D maybe TRBD1 (6 bases). Germline CDR1 reads SEHNR; CDR2 reads FQNEAQ (reference sequence). This CDR3 comprises 17 residues. Trimming removed 0 bases from V and 0 bases from J, with 11 bases in between.

The chain couples TRBV11-2 to TRBJ2-1; 8 bases agree with TRBD2. V was clipped by 4 bases and J by 2 bases; unmatched bases: 4. The CDR3 length is 15 residues. Germline V gene sequence: CDR1 SGHAT, CDR2 FQNNGV. The CDR3 DNA sequence: TGTGCCAGCAGCTGGAGCGGGGGTGCCTACAATGAGCAGTTCTTC. Translation gives CASSWSGGAYNEQFF.

The chain joins TRBV12-5 to TRBJ2-1, with a possible D match to TRBD2 (6 bases). The CDR3 is 16 residues long. The V gene's germline CDR1 is LGHNT and CDR2 FRNRAP. Trimming cost V 4 bases and J 0 bases, with 13 bases left between them. The CDR3, as DNA: TGTGCTAGTGGTTCCCTTCGGGGGAGCTCCTACAATGAGCAGTTCTTC. Translation gives CASGSLRGSSYNEQFF.

V usage is TRBV5-1 and J usage is TRBJ1-4; D call uncertain. V shed 4 bases and J shed 2 bases, with 12 bases lying between them. CDR3 length: 15 amino acids. Germline loops: CDR1 SGHRS, CDR2 YFSETQ. CDR3 region: CASSRRVGTNEKLFF. The CDR3 bases are TGCGCCAGCAGCAGGAGGGTGGGGACTAATGAAAAACTGTTTTTT.

The V and J genes are TRBV30 and TRBJ1-4, with TRBD1 matching over 10 bases. J gave up 7 bases and V 2 bases, and 10 bases lay outside the gene matches. From germline, CDR1 is GTSNPN and CDR2 SVGIG (reference sequence). This CDR3 comprises 16 residues. CDR3 coding DNA: TGTGCCTGGAGTCATACAGGGACAGGGGTCGGTGAAAAACTGTTTTTT. Protein sequence: CAWSHTGTGVGEKLFF.

This clone showed up just once. The rearrangement joins TRBV11-2 to TRBJ2-3, with 10 positions matching TRBD2. This CDR3 has 16 amino acids. V trimming: 3 bases; J trimming: 5 bases; junction bases outside the gene matches: 8. In germline, CDR1 is SGHAT, CDR2 FQNNGV. The CDR3 nucleotides are TGTGCCAGCAGCTTTTTCCTAGCGGGGGAGGGAGATACGCAGTATTTT. Encoded protein: CASSFFLAGEGDTQYF.

This clone turned up a few times. J is TRBJ2-2 and V is TRBV27, with 12 bases identical to TRBD2. The junction had 13 bases not matched to a gene; V was cut back by 4 bases and J by 7 bases. The CDR3 totals 18 residues. CDR1 and CDR2 (germline): MNHEY, SMNVEV (reference sequence). This CDR3 reads CASSSPSLAGGPNGELFF. In DNA form, the CDR3 reads TGTGCCAGCAGTTCCCCCTCCCTAGCGGGGGGGCCAAACGGGGAGCTGTTTTTT.

The chain has TRBV5-1 and TRBJ2-7, with 8 positions matching TRBD1. Germline CDR1 is SGHRS and CDR2 is YFSETQ. CDR3 length: 14 amino acids. V dropped 5 bases and J dropped 5; count of bases not matched to a gene: 9. The CDR3 sequence is CASSNAQGANEQYF. The CDR3 DNA reads TGCGCCAGCAGTAACGCCCAGGGGGCCAACGAGCAGTACTTC.

The rearrangement uses TRBV29-1 and TRBJ1-2; TRBD1 agrees at 7 bases. After removal of 7 bases from V and 8 bases from J, the junction contained 13 bases not matched to a gene. Germline V CDR1 and CDR2: SQVTM, ANQGSEA. The CDR3 is 13 amino acids. The CDR3 DNA is TGCAGCGCCGTTCGACAGGGAAAGGGAGGCTACACCTTC. Its translation is CSAVRQGKGGYTF.

This rearrangement joins TRBV21-1 to TRBJ2-7; the listed D gene, TRBD1, was not tested against the DNA. TRBV21-1 is reported as a pseudogene. The CDR3 sequence is 14 residues long. The CDR3 is CASTQPGQGTEQYF. DNA for the CDR3: TGTGCCAGCACCCAGCCTGGGCAGGGGACCGAGCAGTACTTC.

The sample holds one count of this clone. This chain joins TRBV18 and TRBJ1-5; D remains ambiguous. The CDR3 contains 13 residues. CDR1 KGHSH and CDR2 LQKENI come from the germline V gene. V lost 6 bases and J lost 4, with 10 bases in between. DNA of the CDR3: TGTGCCAGCTCTCATTTCCGGAATCAGCCCCAGCATTTT. Its protein product is CASSHFRNQPQHF. The full variable domain, with the rest looked up from reference TRBV18 and TRBJ1-5, is NAGVMQNPRHLVRRRGQEARLRCSPMKGHSHVYWYRQLPEEGLKFMVYLQKENIIDESGMPKERFSAEFPKEGPSILRIQQVVRGDSAAYFCASSHFRNQPQHFGDGTRLSIL.

V and J are TRBV5-1 and TRBJ1-2; D is ambiguous. V was clipped by 4 bases and J by 2 bases, with 6 bases between them. The V gene's germline CDR1 is SGHRS and CDR2 YFSETQ. This CDR3 has 12 amino acids. CDR3 in DNA: TGCGCCAGCAGCGTTGGCAACTATGGCTACACCTTC. Protein sequence: CASSVGNYGYTF.

In this sample, this clone turned up a few times. The V call is TRBV5-1, the J call TRBJ1-4; D gene uncertain. CDR1 is SGHRS, CDR2 YFSETQ, per germline. V lost 1 base and J lost 0, with 10 bases in between. This CDR3 region has 16 residues. DNA of the CDR3: TGCGCCAGCAGCTTGAACGGTTTGGCAACTAATGAAAAACTGTTTTTT. Residues: CASSLNGLATNEKLFF.